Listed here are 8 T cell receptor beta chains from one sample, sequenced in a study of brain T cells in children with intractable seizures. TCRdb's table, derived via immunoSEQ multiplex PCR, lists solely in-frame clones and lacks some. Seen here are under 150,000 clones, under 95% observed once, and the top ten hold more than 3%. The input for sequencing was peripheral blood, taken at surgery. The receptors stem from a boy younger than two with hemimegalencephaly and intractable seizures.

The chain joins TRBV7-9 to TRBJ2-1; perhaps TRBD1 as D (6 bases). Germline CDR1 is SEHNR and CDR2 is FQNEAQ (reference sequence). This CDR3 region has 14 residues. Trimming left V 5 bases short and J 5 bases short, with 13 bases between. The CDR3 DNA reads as TGTGCCAGCAGCCGTATACAGGGAAACAATGAGCAGTTCTTC. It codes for CASSRIQGNNEQFF.

CDR3 amino acids: CASSLGTPKAFF. CDR3 DNA sequence: TGTGCCAGCAGTCTAGGGACACCGAAAGCTTTCTTT. V usage is TRBV28 and J usage is TRBJ1-1; D perhaps matches TRBD1 (6 bases). The germline V gene encodes CDR1 MDHEN and CDR2 SYDVKM. The V end lost 5 bases, the J end lost 9 bases, and 13 bases lay between the germline ends. The CDR3 is 12 amino acids.

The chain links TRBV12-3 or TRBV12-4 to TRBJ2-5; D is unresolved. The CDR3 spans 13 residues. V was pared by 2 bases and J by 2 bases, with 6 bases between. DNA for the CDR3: TGTGCCAGCAGTTTAAAACCTCAAGAGACCCAGTACTTC. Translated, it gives CASSLKPQETQYF.

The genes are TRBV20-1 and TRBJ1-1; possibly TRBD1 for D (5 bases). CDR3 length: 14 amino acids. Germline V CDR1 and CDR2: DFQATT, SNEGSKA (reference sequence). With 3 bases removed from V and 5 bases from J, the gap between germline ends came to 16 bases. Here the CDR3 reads CSASLPDRPTEAFF. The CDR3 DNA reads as TGCAGTGCTAGTCTCCCTGACAGACCGACTGAAGCTTTCTTT.

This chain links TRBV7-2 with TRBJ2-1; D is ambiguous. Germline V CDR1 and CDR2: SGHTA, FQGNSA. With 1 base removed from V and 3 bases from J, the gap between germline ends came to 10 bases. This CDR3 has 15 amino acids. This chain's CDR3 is CASSLGPPLYNEQFF. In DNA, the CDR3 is TGTGCCAGCAGCTTAGGACCCCCGCTCTACAATGAGCAGTTCTTC.

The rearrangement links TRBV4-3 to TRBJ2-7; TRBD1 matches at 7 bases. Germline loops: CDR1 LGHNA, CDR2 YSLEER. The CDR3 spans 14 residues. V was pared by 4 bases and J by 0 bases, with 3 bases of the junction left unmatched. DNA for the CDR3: TGCGCCAGCAGCCTCCGGGACAGCTCCTACGAGCAGTACTTC. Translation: CASSLRDSSYEQYF.

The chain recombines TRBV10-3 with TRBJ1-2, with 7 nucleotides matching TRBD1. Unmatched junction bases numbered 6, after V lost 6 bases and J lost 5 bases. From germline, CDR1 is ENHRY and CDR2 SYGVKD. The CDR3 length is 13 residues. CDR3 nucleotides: TGTGCCATCAGCGAAACAGGGGTGTATGGCTACACCTTC. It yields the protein CAISETGVYGYTF.

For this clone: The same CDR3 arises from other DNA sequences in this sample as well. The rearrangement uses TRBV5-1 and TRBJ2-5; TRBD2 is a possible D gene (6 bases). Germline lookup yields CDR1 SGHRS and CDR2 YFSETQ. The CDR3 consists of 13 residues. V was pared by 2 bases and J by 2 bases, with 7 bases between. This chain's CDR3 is CASSFSGQETQYF. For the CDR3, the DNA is TGCGCCAGCAGCTTTAGCGGACAAGAGACCCAGTACTTC.